This T cell receptor (beta chain) was recovered during a study of blood T cells in healthy people across ages. Combining a sample-barcoded 5' primer with a J-beta primer mix, a second PCR ran for roughly 7 to 11 cycles. Each cDNA molecule, via a template-switch adaptor with 12 random nucleotides, was tagged. Individual samples furnished no less than 3 million CDR3-containing paired-end reads apiece. One entry per CDR3 protein, called by TCRdb with MiXCR from the 5' RACE reads. The data show roughly 1,500,000 distinct CDR3 sequences, 35% to 45% seen once. The origin of this receptor is a woman aged 18-29 years in good health. The material sequenced was blood.

The CDR3 nucleotides are TGCGCCAGCAGCCCTGAAGCGACGGGGGGGAATCAGCCCCAGCATTTT. Its protein is CASSPEATGGNQPQHF. The chain combines TRBV4-1 with TRBJ1-5, with D maybe TRBD1 (5 bases). From germline, CDR1 is MGHRA and CDR2 YSYEKL. This CDR3 comprises 16 residues. Trimming removed 4 bases from V and 4 bases from J, with 17 bases in between.